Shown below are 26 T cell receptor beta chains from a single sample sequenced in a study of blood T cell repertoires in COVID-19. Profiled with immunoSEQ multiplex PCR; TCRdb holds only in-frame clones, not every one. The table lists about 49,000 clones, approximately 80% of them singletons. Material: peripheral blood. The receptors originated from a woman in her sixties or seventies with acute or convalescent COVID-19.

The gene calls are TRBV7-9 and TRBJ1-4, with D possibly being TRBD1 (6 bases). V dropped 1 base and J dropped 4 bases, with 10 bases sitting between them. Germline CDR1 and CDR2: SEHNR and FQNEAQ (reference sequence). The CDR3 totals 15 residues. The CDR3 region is CASSLVQGSNEKLFF. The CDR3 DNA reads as TGTGCCAGCAGCTTAGTTCAGGGGAGTAATGAAAAACTGTTTTTT.

The CDR3 DNA sequence: TGTGCCAGCAGCCAAGCAGGGAAGGTCCACAATTATTCACCCCTCCACTTT. This codes for CASSQAGKVHNYSPLHF. The chain is built from TRBV14 and TRBJ1-6; weak D call: TRBD1 (5 bases). This CDR3 contains 17 residues. V lost 1 base and J lost 8, with 18 bases in between. Germline loops: CDR1 SGHDN, CDR2 FVKESK. Looking up the rest from reference TRBV14 and TRBJ1-6 gives the full variable domain: EAGVTQFPSHSVIEKGQTVTLRCDPISGHDNLYWYRRVMGKEIKFLLHFVKESKQDESGMPNNRFLAERTGGTYSTLKVQPAELEDSGVYFCASSQAGKVHNYSPLHFGNGTRLTVT.

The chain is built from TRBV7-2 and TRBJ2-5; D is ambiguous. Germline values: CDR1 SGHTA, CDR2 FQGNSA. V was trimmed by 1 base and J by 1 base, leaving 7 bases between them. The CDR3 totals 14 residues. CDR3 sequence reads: CASSLDVGQETQYF. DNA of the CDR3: TGTGCCAGCAGCTTAGATGTCGGCCAAGAGACCCAGTACTTC.

CDR3 sequence (DNA): TGTGCCAGCAGCTTGGTAGGGGGAGGGGAGACCCAGTACTTC. Protein sequence: CASSLVGGGETQYF. V usage is TRBV5-4 and J usage is TRBJ2-5; maybe TRBD2 (7 bases). The germline V gene has CDR1 SGHNT and CDR2 YYREEE (reference sequence). Deletions cut 0 bases from V and 5 bases from J, with 11 bases between. CDR3 length: 14 amino acids.

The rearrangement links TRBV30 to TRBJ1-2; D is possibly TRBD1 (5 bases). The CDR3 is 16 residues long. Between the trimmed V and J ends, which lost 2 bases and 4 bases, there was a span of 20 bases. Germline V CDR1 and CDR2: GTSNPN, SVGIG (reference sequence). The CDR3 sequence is CAWSPYRGVTGYGYTF. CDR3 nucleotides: TGTGCCTGGAGTCCTTATCGGGGGGTGACCGGCTATGGCTACACCTTC.

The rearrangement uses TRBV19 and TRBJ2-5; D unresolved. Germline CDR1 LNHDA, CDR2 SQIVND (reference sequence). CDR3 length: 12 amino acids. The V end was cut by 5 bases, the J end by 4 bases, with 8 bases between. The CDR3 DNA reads TGTGCCAGTAGTGGGTCGGGAGAGACCCAGTACTTC. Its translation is CASSGSGETQYF.

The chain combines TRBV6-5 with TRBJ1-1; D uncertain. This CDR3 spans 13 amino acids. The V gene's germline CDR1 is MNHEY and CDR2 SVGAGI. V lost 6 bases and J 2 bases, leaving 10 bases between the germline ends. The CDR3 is CASSLRKNTEAFF. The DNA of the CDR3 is TGTGCCAGCAGCCTGCGGAAAAACACTGAAGCTTTCTTT.

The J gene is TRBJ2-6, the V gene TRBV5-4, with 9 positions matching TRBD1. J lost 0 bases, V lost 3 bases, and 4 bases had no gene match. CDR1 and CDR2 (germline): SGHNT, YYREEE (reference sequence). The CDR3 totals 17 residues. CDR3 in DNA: TGTGCCAGCAGCTACGGACAGGGGAGCTCTGGGGCCAACGTCCTGACTTTC. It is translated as CASSYGQGSSGANVLTF.

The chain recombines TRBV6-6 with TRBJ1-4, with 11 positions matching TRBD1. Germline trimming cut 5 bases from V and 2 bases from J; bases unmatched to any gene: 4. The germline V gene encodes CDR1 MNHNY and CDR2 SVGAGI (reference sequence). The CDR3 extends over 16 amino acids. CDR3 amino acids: CASSRTGGATNEKLFF. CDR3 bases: TGTGCCAGCAGTAGGACAGGGGGCGCTACTAATGAAAAACTGTTTTTT.

DNA for the CDR3: TGTGCCAGCAGCCCCCGGGTGGCTACAGGGGGCTATGGCTACACCTTC. Translating gives CASSPRVATGGYGYTF. The chain carries TRBV7-2 and TRBJ1-2; 8 bases are shared with TRBD1. CDR3 size: 16 residues. Unmatched junction bases numbered 12, after V lost 5 bases and J lost 4 bases. The germline gives CDR1 SGHTA, CDR2 FQGNSA.

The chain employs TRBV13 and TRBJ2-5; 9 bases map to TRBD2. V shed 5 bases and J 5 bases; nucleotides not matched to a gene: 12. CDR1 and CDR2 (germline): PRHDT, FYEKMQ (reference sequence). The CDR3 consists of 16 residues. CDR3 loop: CASSTRRAGGPETQYF. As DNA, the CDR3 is TGTGCCAGCAGCACCCGGCGGGCGGGGGGGCCTGAGACCCAGTACTTC.

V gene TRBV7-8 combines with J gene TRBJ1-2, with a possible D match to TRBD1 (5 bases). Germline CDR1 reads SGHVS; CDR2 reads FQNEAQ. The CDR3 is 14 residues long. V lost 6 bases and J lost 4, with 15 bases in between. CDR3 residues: CASSPLTGGYGYTF. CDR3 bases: TGTGCCAGCAGTCCACTAACGGGGGGCTATGGCTACACCTTC.

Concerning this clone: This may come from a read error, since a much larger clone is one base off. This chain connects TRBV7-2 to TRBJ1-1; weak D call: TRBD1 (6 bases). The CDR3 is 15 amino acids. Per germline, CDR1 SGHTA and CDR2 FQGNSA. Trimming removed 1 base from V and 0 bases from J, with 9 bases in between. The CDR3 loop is CASSLDGQMNTEAFF. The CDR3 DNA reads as TGTGCCAGCAGCTTAGATGGACAGATGAACACTGAAGCTTTCTTT.

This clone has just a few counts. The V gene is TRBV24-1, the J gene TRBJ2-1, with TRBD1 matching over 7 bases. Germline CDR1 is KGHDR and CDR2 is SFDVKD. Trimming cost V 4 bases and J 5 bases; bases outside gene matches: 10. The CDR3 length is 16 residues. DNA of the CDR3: TGTGCCACCAGTGACTTAAGGACAGGTCTCGACAATGAGCAGTTCTTC. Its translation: CATSDLRTGLDNEQFF.

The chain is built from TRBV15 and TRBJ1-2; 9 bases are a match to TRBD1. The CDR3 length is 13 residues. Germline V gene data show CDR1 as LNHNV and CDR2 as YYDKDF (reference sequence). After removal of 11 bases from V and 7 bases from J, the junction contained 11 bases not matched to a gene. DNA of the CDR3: TGTGCCTCCTCTAACAGGGGGCGTCGTGGCTACACCTTC. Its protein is CASSNRGRRGYTF.

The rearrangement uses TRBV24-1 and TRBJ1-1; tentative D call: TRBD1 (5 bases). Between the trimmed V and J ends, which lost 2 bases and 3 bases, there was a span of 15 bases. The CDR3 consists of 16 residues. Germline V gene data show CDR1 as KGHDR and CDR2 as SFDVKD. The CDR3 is CATSDSRGDRYTEAFF. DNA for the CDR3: TGTGCCACCAGTGATTCCCGAGGCGACAGATACACTGAAGCTTTCTTT.

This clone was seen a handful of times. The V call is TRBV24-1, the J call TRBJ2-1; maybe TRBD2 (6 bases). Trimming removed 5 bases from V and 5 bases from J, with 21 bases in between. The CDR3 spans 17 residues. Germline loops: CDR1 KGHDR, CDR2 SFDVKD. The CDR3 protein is CATSALRGSKGDNEQFF. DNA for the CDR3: TGTGCCACCAGTGCTCTTCGGGGGAGTAAAGGGGACAATGAGCAGTTCTTC.

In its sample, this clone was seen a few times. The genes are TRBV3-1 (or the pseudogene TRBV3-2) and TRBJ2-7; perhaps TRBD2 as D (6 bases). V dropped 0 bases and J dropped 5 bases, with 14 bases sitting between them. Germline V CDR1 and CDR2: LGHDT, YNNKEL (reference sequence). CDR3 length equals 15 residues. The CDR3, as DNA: TGTGCCAGCAGCCAAGAACCGGGAGCGTGGGACGAGCAGTACTTC. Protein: CASSQEPGAWDEQYF.

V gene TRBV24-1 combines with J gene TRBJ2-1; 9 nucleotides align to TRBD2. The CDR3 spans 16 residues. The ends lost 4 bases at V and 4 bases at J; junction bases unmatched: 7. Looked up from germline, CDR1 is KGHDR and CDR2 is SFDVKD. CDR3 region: CATSELGLAPYNEQFF. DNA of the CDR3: TGTGCCACCAGTGAGCTGGGACTAGCTCCATACAATGAGCAGTTCTTC.

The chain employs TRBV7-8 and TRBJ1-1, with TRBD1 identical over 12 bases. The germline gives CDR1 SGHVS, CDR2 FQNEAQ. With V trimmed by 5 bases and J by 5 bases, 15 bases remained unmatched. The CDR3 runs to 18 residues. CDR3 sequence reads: CASSTPGGTGGLRTEAFF. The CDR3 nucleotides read TGTGCCAGCAGCACGCCTGGCGGGACAGGGGGCTTAAGGACTGAAGCTTTCTTT.

CDR3 in amino acids: CASSQNTEAFF. In DNA, the CDR3 is TGTGCCAGCAGCCAGAACACTGAAGCTTTCTTT. V gene TRBV5-4 combines with J gene TRBJ1-1; no reliable D call. This CDR3 has 11 residues. The germline V gene encodes CDR1 SGHNT and CDR2 YYREEE (reference sequence). V was cut by 4 bases and J by 1 base, with 2 bases left in between.

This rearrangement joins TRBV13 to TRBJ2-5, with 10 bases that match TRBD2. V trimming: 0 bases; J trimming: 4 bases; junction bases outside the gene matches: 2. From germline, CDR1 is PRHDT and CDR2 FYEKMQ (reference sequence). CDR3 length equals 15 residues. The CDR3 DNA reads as TGTGCCAGCAGCTTAGGAGCGGGGGGGCGAGAGACCCAGTACTTC. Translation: CASSLGAGGRETQYF.

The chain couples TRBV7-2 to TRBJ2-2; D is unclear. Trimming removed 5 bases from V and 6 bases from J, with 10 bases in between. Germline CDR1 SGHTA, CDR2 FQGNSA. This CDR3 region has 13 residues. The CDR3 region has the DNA TGTGCCAGCAGCCTAAAAGCCTCCGGGGAGCTGTTTTTT. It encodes CASSLKASGELFF.

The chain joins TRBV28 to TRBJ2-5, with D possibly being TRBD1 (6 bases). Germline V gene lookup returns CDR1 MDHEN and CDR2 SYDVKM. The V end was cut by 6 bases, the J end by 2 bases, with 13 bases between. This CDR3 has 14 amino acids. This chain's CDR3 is CASSTGTRQETQYF. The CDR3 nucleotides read TGTGCCAGCAGCACCGGGACACGGCAAGAGACCCAGTACTTC. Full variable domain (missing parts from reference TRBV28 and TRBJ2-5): DVKVTQSSRYLVKRTGEKVFLECVQDMDHENMFWYRQDPGLGLRLIYFSYDVKMKEKGDIPEGYSVSREKKERFSLILESASTNQTSMYLCASSTGTRQETQYFGPGTRLLVL.

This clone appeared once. The CDR3 nucleotides are TGCGCCAGCAGCCCCGGGACAGGGCCCTCTGGGGCCAACGTCCTGACTTTC. Protein sequence: CASSPGTGPSGANVLTF. The V call is TRBV5-1, the J call TRBJ2-6; TRBD1 matches 9 bases. V gave up 4 bases and J gave up 0 bases; unmatched junction bases: 5. In germline, CDR1 is SGHRS, CDR2 YFSETQ. This CDR3 has 17 amino acids.

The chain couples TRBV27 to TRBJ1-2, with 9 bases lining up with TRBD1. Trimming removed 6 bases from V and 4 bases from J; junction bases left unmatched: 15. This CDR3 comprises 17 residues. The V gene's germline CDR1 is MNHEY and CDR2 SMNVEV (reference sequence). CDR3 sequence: CASSPGQGYVLTYGYTF. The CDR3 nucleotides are TGTGCCAGCAGCCCGGGACAGGGATATGTGCTGACCTATGGCTACACCTTC.